The rows below give T cell receptor beta chains drawn from one sample of a study of memory CD4+ T cells and cytomegalovirus serostatus. Repertoires were generated with immunoSEQ multiplex PCR, while TCRdb's copy carries only in-frame clones and drops some. The sample contains about 80,000 clones, 80% of which appear only once. The specimen was memory CD4+ T cells from blood. The receptors come from an adult in good health and CMV-seronegative. Each CDR3 is given without its conserved first and last residue.

j_call,v_call,cdr3_aa
TRBJ1-5,TRBV12-5,ASGLEHQPQH
TRBJ1-6,TRBV28,ASSSLSGGSSPLH
TRBJ2-4,TRBV7-2,ASSFSGTGYVVPKNIQY
TRBJ2-5,TRBV5-1,ASSLAMTGAFTTQY
TRBJ1-1,TRBV21-1,ASPREEGSTEAF
TRBJ2-2,TRBV7-8,ASSLGGGTWAGELF
TRBJ1-3,TRBV9,ASSGWTGSSGNTIY
TRBJ1-5,TRBV6-6,ASSSYSNQPQH
TRBJ1-4,TRBV30,AYWDREREKLF
TRBJ1-2,TRBV18,ASSPPPGRYGYT
TRBJ1-2,TRBV28,ASSQPEKQGGYT
TRBJ1-3,TRBV7-2,ASSLAPARAGNTIY
TRBJ2-7,TRBV6-5,ASSYSTGGAYEQY
TRBJ2-5,TRBV7-3,ASSRDWTSGGEETQY
TRBJ2-1,TRBV5-1,ASSFIPGLAGGEQF
TRBJ2-2,TRBV2,ASRVLAGGSTGELF
TRBJ2-5,TRBV6-1,ASISRQGETQY
TRBJ2-3,TRBV7-3,ASSSPTKPDTQY
TRBJ2-2,TRBV5-1,ASSPFMGGVGELF
TRBJ2-7,TRBV9,ASSGVLADLGNEQY
TRBJ1-5,TRBV5-6,ASSSIQDYSNQPQH
TRBJ1-2,TRBV29-1,SVVWGSGGYT
TRBJ2-7,TRBV9,ASSLTGLAGHEQY
TRBJ1-1,TRBV5-1,ASSRQGGNTEAF
TRBJ1-4,TRBV4-2,ASSPGQVNEKLF
TRBJ1-2,TRBV5-4,ASSFLRGLKGDYGYT
TRBJ1-4,TRBV7-8,ASSLRGRGYTNEKLF
TRBJ2-3,TRBV2,ASSESDTQY
TRBJ1-5,TRBV7-9,ASSPGTTNQPQH
TRBJ1-1,TRBV5-1,ASRWQGGDTEAF
TRBJ2-2,TRBV7-9,ASSGGQEGTGELF
TRBJ1-4,TRBV9,ASSVVGAANEKLF
TRBJ1-5,TRBV6-1,ASSEGLGGNQPQH
TRBJ1-5,TRBV6-1,ASSEGRSGQPQH
TRBJ1-2,TRBV7-9,ASSGRQVNYGYT
TRBJ2-5,TRBV4-2,ASSHGSGGPETQY
TRBJ1-1,TRBV5-1,ASSSSLRSGGAEAF
TRBJ1-5,TRBV6-1,ASMSQGAQPQH
TRBJ1-2,TRBV30,AWSAGMGNYGYT
TRBJ1-4,TRBV6-1,ASSARSTNEKLF
TRBJ1-6,TRBV11-2,ASSRRGPDSPLH
TRBJ2-7,TRBV15,ATSRLQLAYEQY
TRBJ1-4,TRBV7-9,ASSGGPSGAERKLF
TRBJ2-2,TRBV29-1,SGRDSGRGTGELF
TRBJ2-2,TRBV9,ASSVVSGVPGELF
TRBJ2-7,TRBV15,ATSRPGQGNSYEQY
TRBJ2-3,TRBV11-1,ASSRSGGATDTQY
TRBJ1-1,TRBV10-1,ASKDSSMNTEAF
TRBJ1-2,TRBV28,TTSGRQGSGNYGYT
TRBJ2-3,TRBV10-1,ATLQPSGGRDTQY
TRBJ2-7,TRBV28,ASSLPLNYEQY
TRBJ1-3,TRBV29-1,SVQEGTLGNTIY
TRBJ1-1,TRBV4-3,ASSQDWVTEAF
TRBJ2-2,TRBV7-3,ASSLDRDTGELF
TRBJ1-2,TRBV5-4,ASRRDRSYGYT
TRBJ1-1,TRBV4-1,ASSLGGRDTEAF
TRBJ2-1,TRBV10-3,AITQGAGNEQF
TRBJ1-2,TRBV7-2,ASRSILLSYGYT
TRBJ2-3,TRBV29-1,SFNVISTDTQY
TRBJ1-3,TRBV5-1,ASRIGASSGNTIY